This TCR beta chain was sequenced during a study of T cell responses to AZD1222 COVID-19 vaccine. Study observations and caveats: Dominant CD4 TCR responses targeted spike regions 160-218 and 743-854.

The CDR3 consists of 17 residues. V shed 1 base, J shed 3 bases, and the junction held 10 bases outside the gene matches. Germline-derived CDR1 and CDR2 are LGHDT and YNNKEL (reference sequence). Here immunoSEQ multiplex PCR was the method, and the copy in TCRdb shows in-frame clones only, minus some. The sample comprises about 150,000 clones, under 95% of which are singletons, and about 3% rests with the top ten. Concerning this clone itself: Antigen specificity is unknown.

V gene TRBV3-1 (or the pseudogene TRBV3-2) combines with J gene TRBJ2-5, with 8 bases matching TRBD1. The origin of this receptor is an adult in good health. This specimen was peripheral blood, taken on day 0 of MenACWY control vaccination. This CDR3 is CASSQAVRGRGKETQYF. The DNA for the CDR3 is TGTGCCAGCAGCCAAGCGGTCAGGGGGCGAGGGAAAGAGACCCAGTACTTC.